Shown below are 22 T cell receptor beta chains from a single sample sequenced in a study of T cells during gluten challenge in celiac disease. Paired single-cell TRA and TRB sequences were amplified by three nested PCRs with multiplexed primers. TCRdb re-called the single-cell sequencing reads through MiXCR, storing one row per CDR3 protein. There are about 620 distinct CDR3 sequences in the sample; roughly 50% occur only once, and 30% to 35% lies in the top ten. Sorted cells: tetramer+, CD3+, CD4+, CD45RA-, CD62L-, integrin beta7+. Sequenced here: gluten-specific CD4+ T cells sorted from blood using tetramers, sampled at baseline or on day 6, 14 or 28 of gluten challenge (not recorded which). Receptors originate from a female donor with celiac disease.

This rearrangement joins TRBV5-6 to TRBJ2-3, with 10 bases matching TRBD1. This CDR3 is 15 amino acids long. From germline, CDR1 is SGHDT and CDR2 YYEEEE. Unmatched junction bases numbered 4, after V lost 0 bases and J lost 6 bases. In nucleotides, the CDR3 is TGTGCCAGCAGCTTGGAGACAGGGGGCATGGATACGCAGTATTTT. It codes for CASSLETGGMDTQYF.

This clonotype was observed a handful of times. The chain has TRBV4-3 and TRBJ1-3; 8 bases map to TRBD1. The V and J ends lost 1 base and 3 bases, in that order; junction bases with no gene match: 2. The CDR3 covers 15 residues. The germline CDR1 and CDR2 sequences are LGHNA and YSLEER. The CDR3 DNA sequence: TGCGCCAGCAGCCAAGGGACAGGGAGTGGAAACACCATATATTTT. It translates to CASSQGTGSGNTIYF.

The chain carries TRBV29-1 and TRBJ1-5, with 10 bases identical to TRBD1. The CDR3 has 14 residues. CDR1 is SQVTM, CDR2 ANQGSEA, per germline. Unmatched junction bases numbered 7, after V lost 6 bases and J lost 5 bases. The CDR3 DNA follows: TGCAGCGTCCGAGACAGGGGGCTCTATCAGCCCCAGCATTTT. Its translation is CSVRDRGLYQPQHF.

The sample holds a few counts of this clonotype. The V gene is TRBV7-6, the J gene TRBJ1-1, with D perhaps matching TRBD1 (6 bases). V was cut by 5 bases and J by 1 base, with 11 bases left in between. Germline lookup yields CDR1 SGHVS and CDR2 FNYEAQ. The CDR3 loop spans 14 amino acids. The CDR3 sequence: CASSISQGNTEAFF. In nucleotides, the CDR3 is TGTGCCAGCAGCATCTCACAGGGGAACACTGAAGCTTTCTTT.

This clonotype was detected a few times. The chain is built from TRBV7-9 and TRBJ2-3, with D possibly being TRBD1 (6 bases). CDR1 and CDR2 from the germline V gene are SEHNR and FQNEAQ (reference sequence). This CDR3 has 16 residues. Trimming left V 4 bases short and J 3 bases short, with 17 bases between. This CDR3 reads CASSSSRGQRTDTQYF. In nucleotides, the CDR3 is TGTGCCAGCAGCTCAAGCAGGGGCCAAAGAACAGATACGCAGTATTTT.

Sample share makes this clonotype hyperexpanded (1% or more). The chain combines TRBV29-1 with TRBJ2-3; 9 bases match TRBD2. V lost 4 bases and J lost 4; bases outside the gene matches: 6. From germline, CDR1 is SQVTM and CDR2 ANQGSEA. This CDR3 region has 14 residues. The CDR3 nucleotides are TGCAGCGTTGCGGCTAGCGGGAATGCAGATACGCAGTATTTT. Its protein product is CSVAASGNADTQYF.

The chain combines TRBV5-4 with TRBJ1-1, with 7 bases fitting TRBD1. V trimming: 4 bases; J trimming: 4 bases; junction bases outside the gene matches: 7. Germline assignment: CDR1 SGHNT and CDR2 YYREEE (reference sequence). CDR3 length equals 14 residues. CDR3: CASSPGTAGTEAFF. The DNA of the CDR3 is TGTGCCAGCAGCCCCGGGACAGCGGGCACTGAAGCTTTCTTT.

This chain joins TRBV6-6 and TRBJ1-1; TRBD1 aligns across 7 bases. The germline gives CDR1 MNHNY, CDR2 SVGAGI (reference sequence). The CDR3 covers 16 residues. J was trimmed by 4 bases and V by 6 bases; bases with no gene match: 14. DNA of the CDR3: TGTGCCAGCAGACCCACGACAGGGCTCAAGGGCACTGAAGCTTTCTTT. It specifies CASRPTTGLKGTEAFF.

This clonotype was recorded a few times. The chain is built from TRBV20-1 and TRBJ2-3; TRBD2 agrees at 7 bases. V was clipped by 5 bases and J by 3 bases; unmatched bases: 11. Germline V gene lookup returns CDR1 DFQATT and CDR2 SNEGSKA (reference sequence). This CDR3 region has 15 residues. CDR3: CSAYYSGARTDTQYF. The CDR3 bases are TGCAGTGCTTACTACAGCGGGGCTCGGACAGATACGCAGTATTTT.

The V call is TRBV20-1, the J call TRBJ2-5; possibly TRBD1 for D (6 bases). With 6 bases removed from V and 6 bases from J, the gap between germline ends came to 17 bases. CDR3 length: 13 residues. The germline gives CDR1 DFQATT, CDR2 SNEGSKA (reference sequence). This CDR3 is CSAEPTGPKTQYF. The CDR3 DNA sequence: TGCAGTGCCGAACCAACAGGGCCCAAGACCCAGTACTTC.

Within the sample, this clonotype is large (0.1 to 1%). The rearrangement joins TRBV20-1 to TRBJ1-1; D not resolved. V was pared by 7 bases and J by 4 bases, with 16 bases between. This CDR3 spans 13 amino acids. From germline, CDR1 is DFQATT and CDR2 SNEGSKA (reference sequence). CDR3 protein: CSGNRLQRTEAFF. The CDR3 region has the DNA TGCAGTGGAAATAGGTTACAACGCACTGAAGCTTTCTTT.

The chain uses TRBV24-1 and TRBJ2-3; 12 bases line up with TRBD2. CDR3 length: 17 amino acids. The ends lost 4 bases at V and 0 bases at J; junction bases unmatched: 4. The germline V gene encodes CDR1 KGHDR and CDR2 SFDVKD. The CDR3 nucleotides read TGTGCCACCAGTGACCCAGGGACTAGCGGGAGCACAGATACGCAGTATTTT. It is translated as CATSDPGTSGSTDTQYF.

CDR3 sequence: CASSSTGTYEQYF. Written as DNA, the CDR3 is TGTGCCAGCTCATCGACAGGTACCTACGAGCAGTACTTC. The J gene is TRBJ2-7, the V gene TRBV18; perhaps TRBD1 as D (6 bases). Trimming cost V 5 bases and J 2 bases, with 10 bases left between them. From germline, CDR1 is KGHSH and CDR2 LQKENI. The CDR3 runs to 13 residues.

On this clonotype: The junction departs from the called germline gene at one end, perhaps through a read error. The rearrangement joins TRBV20-1 to TRBJ2-7; 9 bases are shared with TRBD1. CDR1 is DFQATT and CDR2 is SNEGSKA in the germline V gene (reference sequence). The CDR3 spans 16 residues. CDR3 region: CGATELTGTGIYEQYF. CDR3 sequence (DNA): TGCGGTGCTACCGAACTAACCGGGACAGGGATTTACGAGCAGTACTTC.

In its sample, this clonotype ranks as hyperexpanded. This chain connects TRBV7-6 to TRBJ2-5; D is possibly TRBD1 (5 bases). Trimming took 3 bases from V and 1 from J, leaving 24 bases between them. Germline lookup yields CDR1 SGHVS and CDR2 FNYEAQ. CDR3 length: 19 amino acids. CDR3 protein: CASSFAAQGAEYTQETQYF. The CDR3 DNA reads TGTGCCAGCAGCTTTGCTGCGCAAGGGGCCGAGTATACCCAAGAGACCCAGTACTTC.

This clonotype is labeled as large. The chain is built from TRBV28 and TRBJ1-2; tentative D call: TRBD1 (5 bases). Germline CDR1 MDHEN, CDR2 SYDVKM. The CDR3 has 14 residues. V was clipped by 1 base and J by 6 bases, with 12 bases between them. CDR3 region: CASSLLQGRNGYTF. DNA of the CDR3: TGTGCCAGCAGTTTATTGCAGGGAAGGAATGGCTACACCTTC.

This chain uses TRBV18 with TRBJ1-2, with D unclear. The CDR3 runs 13 residues. Trimming took off 3 bases at V and 4 bases at J, with 9 bases between the two ends. Germline V gene data show CDR1 as KGHSH and CDR2 as LQKENI. The CDR3 DNA sequence: TGTGCCAGCTCACCGGGCTTTGGCTATGGCTACACCTTC. Translation: CASSPGFGYGYTF.

This sequence joins TRBV20-1 and TRBJ1-1; D possibly corresponds to TRBD1 (6 bases). Germline CDR1 and CDR2: DFQATT and SNEGSKA (reference sequence). The CDR3 has 16 amino acids. Trimming took off 3 bases at V and 1 base at J, with 18 bases between the two ends. The DNA for the CDR3 is TGCAGTGCTAGGTTATTGTCAGGGGCAGGGAACACTGAAGCTTTCTTT. It is translated as CSARLLSGAGNTEAFF.

The chain is built from TRBV3-1 and TRBJ2-1; D not resolved. V lost 3 bases and J lost 6, with 15 bases in between. This CDR3 spans 15 amino acids. Per the germline V gene, CDR1 is LGHDT and CDR2 is YNNKEL (reference sequence). For the CDR3, the DNA is TGTGCCAGCAGCCAGTTTGGTGGTGGTGCCAATGAGCAGTTCTTC. Translating it yields CASSQFGGGANEQFF.

In DNA form, the CDR3 reads TGTGCCAGTAGTATCGGTTGGGGGGCAGAGCAGTACTTC. Its protein product is CASSIGWGAEQYF. This chain links TRBV19 with TRBJ2-7; D is tentatively TRBD1 or TRBD2 (6 bases each). Per germline, CDR1 LNHDA and CDR2 SQIVND (reference sequence). Trimming removed 3 bases from V and 7 bases from J, with 13 bases in between. The CDR3 is 13 amino acids.

This chain uses TRBV9 with TRBJ2-7; 8 bases map to TRBD1. The J segment lost 2 bases and the V segment lost 0 bases, leaving 1 base of the junction unmatched. The CDR3 has 14 residues. Germline-derived CDR1 and CDR2 are SGDLS and YYNGEE. CDR3 coding DNA: TGTGCCAGCAGCGTAGAGGGACAGGCCTACGAGCAGTACTTC. Translating gives CASSVEGQAYEQYF.

This clonotype has a handful of counts. This chain links TRBV6-5 with TRBJ1-1; 7 nucleotides agree with TRBD1. After removal of 0 bases from V and 3 bases from J, the junction contained 7 bases not matched to a gene. Germline lookup yields CDR1 MNHEY and CDR2 SVGAGI. The CDR3 length is 16 residues. CDR3 residues: CASSYSSSGGDTEAFF. As DNA, the CDR3 is TGTGCCAGCAGTTACTCGTCTTCAGGGGGGGACACTGAAGCTTTCTTT.